This TCR beta chain is drawn from a study of OX40 agonist ivuxolimab in advanced cancers. About the research overall: Each patient was given ivuxolimab into a vein every 2 weeks, at 0.01 to 10 mg/kg. Averaging 60 years in age, with a range of roughly 20 to 90, the cohort was 82.7% male.

V dropped 0 bases and J dropped 7 bases, with 13 bases sitting between them. In germline, CDR1 is MNHNS, CDR2 SASEGT. The CDR3 spans 15 residues. TCRdb's copy holds only in-frame clones and misses some; the assay was immunoSEQ multiplex PCR. The sample includes 50,000 to 70,000 clones, roughly 85% of them seen just once. Patients with autoimmune history or systemic immunosuppression were excluded. This clone was detected a few times. What it recognizes is unknown. General study findings and limits: At 0.1 to 3.0 mg/kg and by week 6, clonal expansion occurred in CD4+ and CD8+ blood T cells.

The chain carries TRBV6-1 and TRBJ1-5; weak D call: TRBD1 (5 bases). The sample in question was CD4+ or CD8+ T cells sorted from blood, obtained in a trial of the OX40 agonist ivuxolimab. The sequence came from an adult with an advanced solid tumor such as melanoma, head and neck, liver or kidney cancer. DNA of the CDR3: TGTGCCAGCAGTGAAGCTCGGGGGGGGGTCCAGCCCCAGCATTTT. Residues: CASSEARGGVQPQHF.